The 29 T cell receptor beta chains given below trace back to one sample, sequenced in a study of cytomegalovirus exposure and HLA in healthy donors. The study ran its PCR with 60 Vbeta and 13 Jbeta primers. Sequencing used immunoSEQ multiplex PCR; TCRdb keeps in-frame clones, though not all of them. The table records 200,000 to 250,000 clones, approximately 82% of them present only once. The sample comprised PBMCs. The receptors here all came from a woman aged 40 to 55 in good health and CMV-seronegative.

This sequence joins TRBV9 and TRBJ2-7; TRBD2 aligns across 10 bases. The CDR3 spans 20 residues. V trimming: 4 bases; J trimming: 4 bases; junction bases outside the gene matches: 23. Germline V lookup: CDR1 SGDLS, CDR2 YYNGEE. The CDR3 protein is CASSPTPGLAGARGAYEQYF. CDR3 nucleotides: TGTGCCAGCAGCCCCACCCCGGGTCTAGCGGGGGCCCGGGGAGCATACGAGCAGTACTTC.

V and J are TRBV27 and TRBJ1-1; 7 bases agree with TRBD1. CDR3 size: 16 residues. V gave up 4 bases and J gave up 0 bases; unmatched junction bases: 8. The germline V gene has CDR1 MNHEY and CDR2 SMNVEV (reference sequence). CDR3 in DNA: TGTGCCAGCAGTTACCAGGGGGTCGAGGTGAACACTGAAGCTTTCTTT. Its protein product is CASSYQGVEVNTEAFF.

The rearrangement links TRBV25-1 to TRBJ1-2; no clear D gene. The V gene lost 0 bases and the J gene lost 6 bases, with 20 bases spanning the gap. Per germline, CDR1 MGHDK and CDR2 SYGVNS. The CDR3 sequence is 17 residues long. The CDR3 bases are TGTGCCAGCAGTGAATATTTGCGTGGCAGAGGTGAGGATGGCTACACCTTC. This translates into CASSEYLRGRGEDGYTF.

V is TRBV30 and J is TRBJ1-3; D uncertain. Trimming left V 5 bases short and J 5 bases short, with 13 bases between. This CDR3 is built from 13 residues. Germline CDR1 and CDR2: GTSNPN and SVGIG (reference sequence). The CDR3 reads CAWGIGDRNTIYF. The CDR3 DNA reads as TGTGCCTGGGGGATCGGGGATCGAAACACCATATATTTT.

This clone has a handful of counts. V usage is TRBV6-1 and J usage is TRBJ1-2; unclear D gene. The V end lost 2 bases, the J end lost 0 bases, and 7 bases lay between the germline ends. The germline V gene encodes CDR1 MNHNS and CDR2 SASEGT. CDR3 length: 14 amino acids. CDR3 protein: CASSETPANYGYTF. The CDR3 DNA sequence: TGTGCCAGCAGTGAAACACCAGCTAACTATGGCTACACCTTC.

A note on this clone: Other DNA sequences in this specimen translate into the identical CDR3. This rearrangement joins TRBV30 to TRBJ1-5; 9 bases match TRBD1. This CDR3 region has 13 residues. Germline V gene lookup returns CDR1 GTSNPN and CDR2 SVGIG (reference sequence). Trimming took 1 base from V and 5 from J; bases not matched to a gene: 0. This chain's CDR3 is CAWSGQGDQPQHF. The CDR3 region has the DNA TGTGCCTGGAGTGGACAGGGGGATCAGCCCCAGCATTTT.

The V gene is TRBV11-2, the J gene TRBJ1-3; D possibly corresponds to TRBD1 (6 bases). V dropped 0 bases and J dropped 5 bases, with 11 bases sitting between them. CDR3 length: 15 amino acids. CDR1 SGHAT and CDR2 FQNNGV come from the germline V gene. For the CDR3, the DNA is TGTGCCAGCAGCTTAGATCGCGGGGGCAGAAACACCATATATTTT. The encoded protein is CASSLDRGGRNTIYF.

The gene calls are TRBV6-1 and TRBJ1-6; 7 nucleotides match TRBD1. The germline CDR1 and CDR2 sequences are MNHNS and SASEGT. V was pared by 7 bases and J by 5 bases, with 5 bases of the junction left unmatched. The CDR3 spans 14 residues. The CDR3, as DNA: TGTGCCAGCAAAGGGACAGAAGATAATTCACCCCTCCACTTT. This encodes CASKGTEDNSPLHF.

The chain employs TRBV6-5 and TRBJ2-3; D perhaps matches TRBD2 (6 bases). V lost 2 bases and J lost 5, with 17 bases in between. This CDR3 is 16 amino acids long. Germline-derived CDR1 and CDR2 are MNHEY and SVGAGI. CDR3 sequence: CASSYSGAGFEDTQYF. The CDR3 nucleotides read TGTGCCAGCAGTTACAGTGGCGCGGGATTTGAAGATACGCAGTATTTT.

The V gene is TRBV6-1, the J gene TRBJ2-7, with a weak D call TRBD1 (5 bases). Trimming pared 0 bases from V and 1 base from J, leaving 16 bases between. The V gene's germline CDR1 is MNHNS and CDR2 SASEGT. The CDR3 spans 17 residues. The DNA of the CDR3 is TGTGCCAGCAGTGAAGCCCCCTCTCGACAGATTTCCTACGAGCAGTACTTC. Translating gives CASSEAPSRQISYEQYF.

The chain uses TRBV27 and TRBJ2-7, with 10 bases matching TRBD1. CDR3 length: 18 amino acids. J gave up 4 bases and V 0 bases, and 12 bases lay outside the gene matches. From germline, CDR1 is MNHEY and CDR2 SMNVEV (reference sequence). CDR3 nucleotide sequence: TGTGCCAGCAGTTTATCGCATCTCCGGGACAGGGGAGGGTACGAGCAGTACTTC. It yields the protein CASSLSHLRDRGGYEQYF.

The chain is built from TRBV18 and TRBJ1-4; 7 bases match TRBD1. The CDR3 totals 15 residues. Trimming at V came to 3 bases and at J to 5 bases, leaving 6 bases not matched to a gene. Germline V CDR1 and CDR2: KGHSH, LQKENI. The CDR3: CASSPWTGRNEKLFF. The CDR3 bases are TGTGCCAGCTCACCGTGGACAGGTAGAAATGAAAAACTGTTTTTT. Based on the CDR3 plus reference TRBV18 and TRBJ1-4, the full variable domain is NAGVMQNPRHLVRRRGQEARLRCSPMKGHSHVYWYRQLPEEGLKFMVYLQKENIIDESGMPKERFSAEFPKEGPSILRIQQVVRGDSAAYFCASSPWTGRNEKLFFGSGTQLSVL.

J is TRBJ1-2 and V is TRBV29-1; 9 positions match TRBD1. CDR1 is SQVTM and CDR2 is ANQGSEA in the germline V gene. The CDR3 runs 12 residues. V trimming: 4 bases; J trimming: 4 bases; junction bases outside the gene matches: 1. CDR3 coding DNA: TGCAGCGTTGCGGGACAGGGCTATGGCTACACCTTC. Protein sequence: CSVAGQGYGYTF.

CDR3 sequence: CASSLGTSGGQETQYF. CDR3 nucleotides: TGTGCCAGCAGCTTAGGGACTAGCGGGGGCCAAGAGACCCAGTACTTC. The chain recombines TRBV11-3 with TRBJ2-5; 13 bases line up with TRBD2. From germline, CDR1 is SGHNT and CDR2 YENEEA. J lost 1 base, V lost 1 base, and 0 bases had no gene match. This CDR3 contains 16 residues.

The chain joins TRBV18 to TRBJ1-3, with D possibly TRBD1 on 6 matching bases. Germline loops: CDR1 KGHSH, CDR2 LQKENI. The ends were cut back, 3 bases at V and 7 bases at J, with 10 bases in the middle. The CDR3 is made up of 13 amino acids. CDR3 residues: CASSPGHDNTIYF. The CDR3 DNA is TGTGCCAGCTCACCGGGACACGACAACACCATATATTTT.

The rearrangement links TRBV10-3 to TRBJ1-4, with D uncertain. Germline-derived CDR1 and CDR2 are ENHRY and SYGVKD. The CDR3 totals 18 residues. V gave up 3 bases and J gave up 6 bases, with 23 bases separating them. CDR3 protein: CAISDVGGTPGRDEKLFF. The DNA of the CDR3 is TGTGCCATCAGTGATGTTGGTGGCACCCCGGGTCGGGATGAAAAACTGTTTTTT.

This clone was detected a few times. CDR3 sequence (DNA): TGTGCCAGCAGCCCCGAAGATGTGGGAGTCACTGAAGCTTTCTTT. Translated, it gives CASSPEDVGVTEAFF. The rearrangement joins TRBV7-9 to TRBJ1-1; D ambiguous. The CDR3 runs to 15 residues. With 5 bases removed from V and 4 bases from J, the gap between germline ends came to 17 bases. The germline CDR1 and CDR2 sequences are SEHNR and FQNEAQ (reference sequence).

The table lists this clone with a few counts. The chain combines TRBV6-6 with TRBJ2-5; possibly TRBD2 for D (6 bases). This CDR3 is 14 amino acids long. Germline loops: CDR1 MNHNY, CDR2 SVGAGI (reference sequence). V was shortened by 5 bases and J by 4 bases, with 14 bases between the two germline ends. The CDR3 DNA reads TGTGCCAGCAGTCCACGGAGGGATGCAGAGACCCAGTACTTC. Encoded protein: CASSPRRDAETQYF.

V and J are TRBV5-4 and TRBJ1-2; 7 bases are a match to TRBD1. V was pared by 1 base and J by 8 bases, with 11 bases of the junction left unmatched. CDR1 is SGHNT and CDR2 is YYREEE in the germline V gene (reference sequence). CDR3 length equals 15 residues. The CDR3 DNA is TGTGCCAGCAGCTTGTTGGGACAGCGCCTCCAGGGCTACACCTTC. Residues: CASSLLGQRLQGYTF.

The chain carries TRBV19 and TRBJ1-6, with TRBD1 matching 7 bases. The V gene's germline CDR1 is LNHDA and CDR2 SQIVND (reference sequence). With 7 bases clipped from V and 10 bases from J, the junction kept 7 bases outside the gene matches. CDR3 length: 13 amino acids. CDR3 bases: TGTGCCAGTATCGACAGGGAACGCTCACCCCTCCACTTT. Its translation is CASIDRERSPLHF.

The chain uses TRBV12-2 and TRBJ2-1; TRBD1 is taken as the D call from the table, unchecked against the DNA. TRBV12-2 is recorded as a pseudogene. The CDR3 runs to 16 residues. The CDR3 loop is CASRLGEGGQGNNQFF. CDR3 bases: TGTGCAAGTCGCTTAGGGGAAGGGGGACAGGGGAACAACCAGTTCTTC.

This clone has more than one count but fewer than ten. The chain carries TRBV7-3 and TRBJ2-5; D gene ambiguous. Germline-derived CDR1 and CDR2 are SGHTA and FQGTGA. Trimming took 5 bases from V and 2 from J, leaving 9 bases between them. CDR3 length: 13 amino acids. The CDR3 protein is CASSATLQETQYF. The CDR3, as DNA: TGTGCCAGCAGCGCGACTCTACAAGAGACCCAGTACTTC.

The V and J genes are TRBV5-1 and TRBJ1-2; perhaps TRBD1 as D (5 bases). V was trimmed by 0 bases and J by 1 base, leaving 13 bases between them. CDR3 length equals 16 residues. Germline values: CDR1 SGHRS, CDR2 YFSETQ. CDR3 sequence: CASSLADHGGNYGYTF. The CDR3 coding sequence is TGCGCCAGCAGCTTGGCTGATCACGGGGGTAACTATGGCTACACCTTC.

CDR3: CASSLLPGGLAKNIQYF. Here the CDR3 DNA reads TGTGCCAGCAGCTTACTCCCCGGGGGACTAGCCAAAAACATTCAGTACTTC. The V call is TRBV11-2, the J call TRBJ2-4; perhaps TRBD2 as D (6 bases). CDR3 length: 17 amino acids. Germline-derived CDR1 and CDR2 are SGHAT and FQNNGV. Trimming left V 2 bases short and J 0 bases short, with 14 bases between. Drawing the rest from reference TRBV11-2 and TRBJ2-4, the complete variable domain is EAGVAQSPRYKIIEKRQSVAFWCNPISGHATLYWYQQILGQGPKLLIQFQNNGVVDDSQLPKDRFSAERLKGVDSTLKIQPAKLEDSAVYLCASSLLPGGLAKNIQYFGAGTRLSVL.

The chain joins TRBV5-1 to TRBJ1-1; 8 bases map to TRBD1. J lost 4 bases, V lost 3 bases, and 14 bases had no gene match. Germline V gene sequence: CDR1 SGHRS, CDR2 YFSETQ. The CDR3 totals 17 residues. The CDR3 nucleotides are TGCGCCAGCAGCTCGCCCGGACAGGGAGCTCACGGCACTGAAGCTTTCTTT. Translating it yields CASSSPGQGAHGTEAFF.

This clone was picked up a small number of times. This chain connects TRBV4-1 to TRBJ1-5, with D perhaps TRBD1 (6 bases). Trimming took off 3 bases at V and 2 bases at J, with 11 bases between the two ends. The CDR3 length is 15 residues. The germline V gene encodes CDR1 MGHRA and CDR2 YSYEKL. The chain's CDR3 is CASSQIQGGNQPQHF. CDR3 nucleotide sequence: TGCGCCAGCAGCCAGATACAGGGAGGCAATCAGCCCCAGCATTTT.

This rearrangement joins TRBV11-2 to TRBJ2-5; 11 positions agree with TRBD2. V shed 4 bases, J shed 5 bases, and the junction held 9 bases outside the gene matches. Germline loops: CDR1 SGHAT, CDR2 FQNNGV. The length of the CDR3 is 16 residues. The CDR3 spells CASSSRLAGRSETQYF. CDR3 DNA: TGTGCCAGCAGCTCGAGACTAGCGGGGCGTTCTGAGACCCAGTACTTC.

J is TRBJ2-3 and V is TRBV6-5, with D perhaps TRBD1 (6 bases). The CDR3 runs 15 residues. CDR1 and CDR2 from the germline V gene are MNHEY and SVGAGI. V lost 2 bases, J lost 1 base, and 10 bases lay in between. The CDR3 nucleotides are TGTGCCAGCAGTTACGGGGCAGGGGGCACAGATACGCAGTATTTT. Encoded protein: CASSYGAGGTDTQYF.

The J gene is TRBJ1-4, the V gene TRBV9; 7 positions agree with TRBD1. V lost 0 bases and J lost 2; bases outside the gene matches: 1. This CDR3 has 15 residues. Per the germline V gene, CDR1 is SGDLS and CDR2 is YYNGEE. The CDR3 nucleotides read TGTGCCAGCAGCGTAGAGACAGGGACTAATGAAAAACTGTTTTTT. Protein: CASSVETGTNEKLFF.